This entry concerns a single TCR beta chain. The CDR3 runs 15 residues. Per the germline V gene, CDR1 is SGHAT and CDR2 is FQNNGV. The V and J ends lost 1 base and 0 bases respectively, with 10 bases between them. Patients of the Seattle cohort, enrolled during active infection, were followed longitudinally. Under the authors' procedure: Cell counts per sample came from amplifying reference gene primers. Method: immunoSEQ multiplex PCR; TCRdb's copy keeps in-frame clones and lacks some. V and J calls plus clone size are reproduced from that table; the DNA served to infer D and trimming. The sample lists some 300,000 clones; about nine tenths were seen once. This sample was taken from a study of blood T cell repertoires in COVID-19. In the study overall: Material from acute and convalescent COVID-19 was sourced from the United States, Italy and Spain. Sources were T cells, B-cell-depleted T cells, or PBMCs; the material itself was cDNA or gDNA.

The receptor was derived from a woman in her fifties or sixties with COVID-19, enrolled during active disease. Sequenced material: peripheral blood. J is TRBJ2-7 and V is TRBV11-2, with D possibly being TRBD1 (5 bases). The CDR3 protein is CASSLGAGNSYEQYF. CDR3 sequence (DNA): TGTGCCAGCAGCTTAGGGGCAGGGAACTCCTACGAGCAGTACTTC.